The entry below describes one T cell receptor (beta chain). Trimming cost V 4 bases and J 2 bases; bases outside gene matches: 3. Germline CDR1 SQVTM, CDR2 ANQGSEA. There are 13 residues in the CDR3. Produced via immunoSEQ multiplex PCR; TCRdb's table is partial and in-frame only. The sample lists 150,000 to 200,000 clones, about four fifths occurring once. This sample stems from a study of blood T cell repertoires in COVID-19. Background on the study: PBMCs, B-cell-depleted T cells, or T cells provided the cDNA or gDNA that made up the material.

Clinical history reported by participants formed the basis on which cohorts were assigned. Sequenced material: PBMCs or T cells enriched from blood (not recorded which). This TCR was recovered from a man aged 45-60 years who had recovered from COVID-19. This sequence joins TRBV29-1 and TRBJ2-5, with 8 positions matching TRBD2. CDR3 region: CSVGTSSQETQYF. DNA of the CDR3: TGCAGCGTTGGGACTAGCTCTCAAGAGACCCAGTACTTC.